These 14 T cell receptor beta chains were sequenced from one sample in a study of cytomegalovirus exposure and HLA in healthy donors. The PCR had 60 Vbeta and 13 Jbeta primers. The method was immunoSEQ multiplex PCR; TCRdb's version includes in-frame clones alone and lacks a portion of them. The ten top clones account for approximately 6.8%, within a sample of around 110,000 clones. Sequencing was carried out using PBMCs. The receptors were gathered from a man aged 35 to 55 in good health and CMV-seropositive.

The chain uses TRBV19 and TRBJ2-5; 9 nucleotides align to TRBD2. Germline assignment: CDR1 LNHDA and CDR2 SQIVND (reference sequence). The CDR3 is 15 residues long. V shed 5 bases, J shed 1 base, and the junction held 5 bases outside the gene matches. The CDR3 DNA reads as TGTGCCAGTAGTTCGACTAGCGGATCCCAAGAGACCCAGTACTTC. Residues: CASSSTSGSQETQYF.

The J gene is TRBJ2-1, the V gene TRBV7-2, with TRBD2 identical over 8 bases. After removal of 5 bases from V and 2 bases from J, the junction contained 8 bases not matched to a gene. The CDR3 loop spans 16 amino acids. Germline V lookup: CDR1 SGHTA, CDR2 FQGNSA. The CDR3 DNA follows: TGTGCCAGCAGCCTGCGGACTAGCCGCGCCTACAATGAGCAGTTCTTC. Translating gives CASSLRTSRAYNEQFF.

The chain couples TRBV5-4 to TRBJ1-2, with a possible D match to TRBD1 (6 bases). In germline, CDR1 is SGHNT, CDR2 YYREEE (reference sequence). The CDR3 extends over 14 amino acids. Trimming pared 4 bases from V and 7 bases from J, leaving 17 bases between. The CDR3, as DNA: TGTGCCAGCAGCACGGGACCAGGGGTAGGTGGCTACACCTTC. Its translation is CASSTGPGVGGYTF.

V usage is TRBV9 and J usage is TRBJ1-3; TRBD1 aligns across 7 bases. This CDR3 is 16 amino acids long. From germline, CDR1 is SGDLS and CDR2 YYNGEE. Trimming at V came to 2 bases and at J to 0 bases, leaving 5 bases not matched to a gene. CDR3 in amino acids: CASSVAGGGSGNTIYF. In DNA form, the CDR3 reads TGTGCCAGCAGCGTGGCAGGGGGAGGCTCTGGAAACACCATATATTTT. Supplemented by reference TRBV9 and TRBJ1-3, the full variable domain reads DSGVTQTPKHLITATGQRVTLRCSPRSGDLSVYWYQQSLDQGLQFLIQYYNGEERAKGNILERFSAQQFPDLHSELNLSSLELGDSALYFCASSVAGGGSGNTIYFGEGSWLTVV.

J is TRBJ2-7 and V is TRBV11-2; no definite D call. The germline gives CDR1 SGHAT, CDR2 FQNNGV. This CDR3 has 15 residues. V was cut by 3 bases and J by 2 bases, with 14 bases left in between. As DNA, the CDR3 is TGTGCCAGCAGCTTTCGGAGAGTGTCTGCCTACGAGCAGTACTTC. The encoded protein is CASSFRRVSAYEQYF.

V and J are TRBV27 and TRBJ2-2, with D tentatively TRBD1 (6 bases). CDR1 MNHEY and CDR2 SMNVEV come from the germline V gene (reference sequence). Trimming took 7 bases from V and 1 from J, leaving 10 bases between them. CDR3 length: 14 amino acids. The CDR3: CASTRGGNTGELFF. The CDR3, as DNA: TGTGCCAGCACAAGAGGGGGGAACACCGGGGAGCTGTTTTTT.

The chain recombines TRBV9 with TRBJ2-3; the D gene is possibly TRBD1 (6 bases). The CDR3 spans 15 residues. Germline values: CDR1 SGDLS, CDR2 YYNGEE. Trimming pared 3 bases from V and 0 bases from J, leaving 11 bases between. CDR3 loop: CASSEYRVSTDTQYF. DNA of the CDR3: TGTGCCAGCAGCGAGTACAGGGTTAGCACAGATACGCAGTATTTT.

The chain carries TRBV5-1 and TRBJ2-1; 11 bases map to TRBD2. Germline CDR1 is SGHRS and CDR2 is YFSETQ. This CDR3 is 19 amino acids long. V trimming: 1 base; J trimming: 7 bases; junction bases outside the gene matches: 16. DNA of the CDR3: TGCGCCAGCAGCTTGCTCGGTTTTACTAGCGGGAGCAAAGCGAATGAGCAGTTCTTC. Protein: CASSLLGFTSGSKANEQFF. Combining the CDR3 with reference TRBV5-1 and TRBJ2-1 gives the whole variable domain KAGVTQTPRYLIKTRGQQVTLSCSPISGHRSVSWYQQTPGQGLQFLFEYFSETQRNKGNFPGRFSGRQFSNSRSEMNVSTLELGDSALYLCASSLLGFTSGSKANEQFFGPGTRLTVL.

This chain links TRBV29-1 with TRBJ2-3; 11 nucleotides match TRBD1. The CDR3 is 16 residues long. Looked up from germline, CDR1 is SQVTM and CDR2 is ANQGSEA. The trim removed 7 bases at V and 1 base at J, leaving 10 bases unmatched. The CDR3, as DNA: TGCAGCGGTACCGGGACAGGGGGTTTAGGCACAGATACGCAGTATTTT. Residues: CSGTGTGGLGTDTQYF.

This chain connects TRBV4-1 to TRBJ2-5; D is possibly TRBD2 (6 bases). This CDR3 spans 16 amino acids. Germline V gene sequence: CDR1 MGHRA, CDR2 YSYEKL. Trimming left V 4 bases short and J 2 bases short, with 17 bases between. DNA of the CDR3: TGCGCCAGCAGCCCCTGGGTGTCGGGAGAACAAGAGACCCAGTACTTC. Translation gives CASSPWVSGEQETQYF.

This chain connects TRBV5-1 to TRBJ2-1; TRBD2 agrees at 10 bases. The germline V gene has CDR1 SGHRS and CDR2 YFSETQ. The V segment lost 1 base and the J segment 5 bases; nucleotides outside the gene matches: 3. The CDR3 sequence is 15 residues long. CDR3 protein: CASSLTAGGNNEQFF. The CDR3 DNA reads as TGCGCCAGCAGCTTGACAGCGGGAGGGAACAATGAGCAGTTCTTC.

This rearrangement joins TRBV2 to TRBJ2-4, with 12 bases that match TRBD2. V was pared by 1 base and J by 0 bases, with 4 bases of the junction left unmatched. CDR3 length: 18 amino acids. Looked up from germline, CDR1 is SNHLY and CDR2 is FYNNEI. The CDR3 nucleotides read TGTGCCAGCAGTGAAGAGACTAGCGGGGGATTAGCCAAAAACATTCAGTACTTC. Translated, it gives CASSEETSGGLAKNIQYF.

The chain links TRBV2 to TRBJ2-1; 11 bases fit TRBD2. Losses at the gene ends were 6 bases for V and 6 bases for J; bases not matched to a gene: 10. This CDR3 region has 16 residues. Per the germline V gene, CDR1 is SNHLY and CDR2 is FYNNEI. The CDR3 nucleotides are TGTGCCAGCAGATTAGAACTAGCGGGAGTTGGCAATGAGCAGTTCTTC. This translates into CASRLELAGVGNEQFF.

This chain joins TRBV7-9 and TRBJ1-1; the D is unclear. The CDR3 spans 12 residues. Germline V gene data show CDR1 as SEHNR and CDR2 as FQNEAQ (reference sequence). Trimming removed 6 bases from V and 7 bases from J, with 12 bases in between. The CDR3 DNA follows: TGTGCCAGCAGGTCCGGTGGCGGTGAAGCTTTCTTT. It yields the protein CASRSGGGEAFF.